This T cell receptor beta chain comes out of a study of T cells in Graves' hyperthyroidism and ophthalmopathy. V lost 4 bases and J 2 bases, leaving 15 bases between the germline ends. Per germline, CDR1 SQVTM and CDR2 ANQGSEA. There are 14 residues in the CDR3. Study-level findings and limits: Blood also showed most of the thyroid clonotypes that were expanded above 0.001.

Amplification of TCR beta CDR3 regions was performed using RNA transcripts as template. Using the HTBI primer set, a first-round RT-PCR was run on the TCR CDR3. Each CDR3 protein gets one entry after TCRdb re-called the multiplex PCR reads with MiXCR. The sample contains approximately 610,000 distinct CDR3 sequences, roughly 14% of which appear only once. As for this clonotype: Antigen specificity is unknown.

The TCR originated in a woman aged 40 to 50 with Graves' ophthalmopathy. The specimen was blood. This chain uses TRBV29-1 with TRBJ2-7; tentatively, D is TRBD2 (6 bases). The CDR3 sequence is CSVVRGLKPYEQYF. The DNA of the CDR3 is TGCAGCGTTGTCCGAGGACTAAAGCCCTACGAGCAGTACTTC.